This paragraph reports one TCR beta chain. The table came from immunoSEQ multiplex PCR; TCRdb's copy has only in-frame clones and leaves some out. The table shows around 170,000 clones, with roughly four fifths occurring only once. This sample is part of a study of blood T cell repertoires in COVID-19. Germline values: CDR1 KGHDR, CDR2 SFDVKD. Trimming removed 4 bases from V and 5 bases from J; junction bases left unmatched: 6. The CDR3 is made up of 16 amino acids. Source material: peripheral blood. This sequence was found in a man between 65 and 85 years old who had recovered from COVID-19. The chain combines TRBV24-1 with TRBJ2-1; 11 nucleotides agree with TRBD2. For the CDR3, the DNA is TGTGCCACCAGTGAACCCGGACTAGCGGGCGACAATGAGCAGTTCTTC. Its translation is CATSEPGLAGDNEQFF.